The rows below give T cell receptor beta chains drawn from one sample of a study of CD8 T cells in ankylosing spondylitis. TCRdb passed the 5' RACE reads through MiXCR, listing each CDR3 protein once. The sample lists about 220,000 distinct CDR3 sequences; approximately 24% were seen once. The specimen was blood, either unsorted or a sorted T cell fraction (not recorded which). These receptors all stem from a male donor with ankylosing spondylitis or in good health (not recorded which). Each CDR3 is given with its conserved first and last residue. The D gene is left open where the match is weak. Part of the rows lack a size; the others show once, few, many or a class for expanded clones.

D gene | CDR3 length | J gene | clone size | V gene | CDR3 protein | CDR3 DNA
TRBD1 | 15 | TRBJ1-6 | many | TRBV6-5 | CASSYGTGFASPLHF | TGTGCCAGCAGTTATGGGACAGGGTTTGCCTCACCCCTCCACTTT
NA | 17 | TRBJ2-1 | many | TRBV20-1 | CSARDLRAGSSYNEQFF | TGCAGTGCTAGAGATCTCCGCGCGGGGAGCTCCTACAATGAGCAGTTCTTC
TRBD2 | 17 | TRBJ2-1 | many | TRBV15 | CATSRDRSGRSYNEQFF | TGTGCCACCAGCAGAGATCGGAGCGGGAGGTCCTACAATGAGCAGTTCTTC
TRBD1 | 15 | TRBJ2-1 | many | TRBV25-1 | CASRQGVSSYNEQFF | TGTGCCAGCAGACAGGGGGTTAGCTCCTACAATGAGCAGTTCTTC
NA | 15 | TRBJ2-1 | few | TRBV20-1 | CSAKISGSSYNEQFF | TGCAGTGCTAAGATTAGCGGAAGCTCCTACAATGAGCAGTTCTTC
TRBD2 | 15 | TRBJ2-7 | few | TRBV10-3 | CANSRTSGKTYEQYF | TGTGCCAACTCCCGGACTAGCGGAAAGACCTACGAGCAGTACTTC
NA | 11 | TRBJ2-7 | NA | TRBV20-1 | CSAPSGYEQYF | TGCAGTGCTCCTTCGGGTTACGAGCAGTACTTC
NA | 14 | TRBJ2-5 | few | TRBV5-1 | CASSFGTKQETQYF | TGCGCCAGCAGCTTTGGCACCAAACAAGAGACCCAGTACTTC
NA | 13 | TRBJ2-6 | NA | TRBV5-1 | CASRSTGANVLTF | TGCGCCAGCAGGAGCACTGGGGCCAACGTCCTGACTTTC
NA | 15 | TRBJ1-6 | NA | TRBV27 | CASSSEAAAYSPLHF | TGTGCCAGCAGTTCGGAGGCCGCGGCCTATTCACCCCTCCACTTT
TRBD1 | 16 | TRBJ2-5 | many | TRBV18 | CASSPRRTGIRETQYF | TGTGCCAGCTCACCACGTAGGACAGGGATACGGGAGACCCAGTACTTC
NA | 13 | TRBJ2-5 | NA | TRBV20-1 | CSASKPGEETQYF | TGCAGTGCTAGTAAACCAGGAGAAGAGACCCAGTACTTC
TRBD2 | 16 | TRBJ2-1 | many | TRBV4-1 | CASSLKTSGDFNEQFF | TGCGCCAGCAGCCTCAAGACTAGCGGGGACTTCAATGAGCAGTTCTTC
TRBD2 | 16 | TRBJ2-1 | NA | TRBV28 | CASTLGPSGSTVEQFF | TGTGCCAGCACCCTTGGGCCAAGCGGGAGTACTGTTGAGCAGTTCTTC